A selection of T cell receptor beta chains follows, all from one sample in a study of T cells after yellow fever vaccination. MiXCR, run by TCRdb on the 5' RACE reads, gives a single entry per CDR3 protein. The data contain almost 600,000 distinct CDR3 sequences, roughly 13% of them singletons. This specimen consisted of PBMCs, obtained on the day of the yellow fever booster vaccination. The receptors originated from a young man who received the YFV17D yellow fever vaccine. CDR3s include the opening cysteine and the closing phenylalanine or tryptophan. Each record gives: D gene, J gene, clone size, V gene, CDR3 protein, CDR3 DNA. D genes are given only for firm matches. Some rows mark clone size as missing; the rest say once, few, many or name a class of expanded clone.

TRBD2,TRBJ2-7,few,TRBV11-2,CASSPTRLAGGQLVYEQYF,TGTGCCAGCAGCCCGACCAGACTAGCGGGAGGGCAATTGGTTTACGAGCAGTACTTC
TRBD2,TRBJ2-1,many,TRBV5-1,CASSLGTSGNNEQFF,TGCGCCAGCAGCTTAGGGACTAGCGGAAACAATGAGCAGTTCTTC
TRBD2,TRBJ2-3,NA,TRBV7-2,CASSPSGSSDTQYF,TGTGCCAGCAGCCCTAGCGGGAGTTCAGATACGCAGTATTTT
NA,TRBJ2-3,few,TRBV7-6,CASSVSSGTQYF,TGTGCCAGCAGCGTAAGCTCGGGTACGCAGTATTTT
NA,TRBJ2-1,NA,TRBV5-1,CASRPDNNEQFF,TGCGCCAGCAGGCCGGATAACAATGAGCAGTTCTTC
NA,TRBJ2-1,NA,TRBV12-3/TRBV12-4,CASSFTAPYEQFF,TGTGCCAGCAGTTTTACCGCCCCTTACGAGCAGTTCTTC
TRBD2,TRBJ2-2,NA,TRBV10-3,CAISEPGLTNTGELFF,TGTGCCATCAGCGAGCCGGGACTAACCAACACCGGGGAGCTGTTTTTT
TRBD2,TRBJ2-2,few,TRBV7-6,CASSPLGGSDTGELFF,TGTGCCAGCAGCCCTCTCGGCGGGAGCGACACCGGGGAGCTGTTTTTT
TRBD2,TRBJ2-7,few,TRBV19,CASSTGVLASGNYEQYF,TGTGCCAGTAGTACTGGGGTGTTAGCTAGCGGGAACTACGAGCAGTACTTC
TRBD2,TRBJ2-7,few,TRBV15,CATSEGLAVEQYF,TGTGCCACCAGCGAAGGACTAGCGGTCGAGCAGTACTTC
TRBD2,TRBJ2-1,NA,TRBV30,CAWNSGSGDEQFF,TGTGCCTGGAATAGCGGGAGCGGCGATGAGCAGTTCTTC
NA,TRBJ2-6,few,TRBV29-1,CSVGQGEHSGANVLTF,TGCAGCGTTGGGCAGGGCGAACACTCTGGGGCCAACGTCCTGACTTTC
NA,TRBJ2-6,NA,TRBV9,CASSRNPTSGANVLTF,TGTGCCAGCAGCAGGAATCCCACATCTGGGGCCAACGTCCTGACTTTC
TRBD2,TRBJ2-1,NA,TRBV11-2,CASSLEWAGGPSPYNEQFF,TGTGCCAGCAGCTTAGAGTGGGCGGGAGGGCCCTCCCCCTACAATGAGCAGTTCTTC
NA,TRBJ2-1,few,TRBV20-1,CSARPGTSYNEQFF,TGCAGTGCTAGACCCGGGACTTCCTACAATGAGCAGTTCTTC
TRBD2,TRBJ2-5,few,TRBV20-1,CSARDLLTSGGQETQYF,TGCAGTGCTAGAGATCTCTTAACTAGCGGGGGTCAAGAGACCCAGTACTTC
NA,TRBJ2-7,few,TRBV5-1,CASSQTPAEELEQYF,TGCGCCAGCAGCCAAACCCCAGCTGAGGAACTCGAGCAGTACTTC
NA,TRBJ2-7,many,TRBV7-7,CASSRGAGLSYEQYF,TGTGCCAGCAGCCGAGGGGCAGGACTGTCCTACGAGCAGTACTTC
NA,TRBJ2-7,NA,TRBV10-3,CAISEGGSFHEQYF,TGTGCCATCAGTGAAGGGGGGAGCTTCCACGAGCAGTACTTC
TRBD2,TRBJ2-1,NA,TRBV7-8,CASSILAAGDGEQFF,TGTGCCAGCAGCATATTAGCGGCGGGAGACGGTGAGCAGTTCTTC
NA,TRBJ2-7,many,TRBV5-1,CASSTGSPPYEQYF,TGCGCCAGCAGCACCGGGTCCCCCCCCTACGAGCAGTACTTC
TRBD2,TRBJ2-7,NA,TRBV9,CASSPTASGHEQYF,TGTGCCAGCAGCCCCACCGCTAGCGGGCACGAGCAGTACTTC
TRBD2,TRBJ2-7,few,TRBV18,CASSITSGSMYEQYF,TGTGCCAGCTCAATTACTAGCGGGAGTATGTACGAGCAGTACTTC
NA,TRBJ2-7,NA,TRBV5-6,CASSSRTEQYF,TGTGCCAGCAGCTCCCGGACCGAGCAGTACTTC
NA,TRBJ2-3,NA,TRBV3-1,CASSSLENTDTQYF,TGTGCCAGCAGCTCTTTAGAGAACACAGATACGCAGTATTTT
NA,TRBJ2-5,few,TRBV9,CASSVTQGRLETQYF,TGTGCCAGCAGCGTAACCCAAGGTCGCTTGGAGACCCAGTACTTC
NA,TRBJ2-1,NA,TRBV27,CASSQGVPSSYNEQFF,TGTGCCAGCAGTCAGGGAGTGCCGAGCTCCTACAATGAGCAGTTCTTC
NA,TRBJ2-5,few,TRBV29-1,CSVEGQVNQETQYF,TGCAGCGTTGAGGGGCAGGTGAACCAAGAGACCCAGTACTTC
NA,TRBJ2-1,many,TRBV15,CATSRDSQTVYEQFF,TGTGCCACCAGCAGAGATTCCCAGACAGTTTATGAGCAGTTCTTC
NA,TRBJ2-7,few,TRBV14,CASSQKGIGPYEQYF,TGTGCCAGCAGCCAAAAAGGGATCGGTCCTTACGAGCAGTACTTC
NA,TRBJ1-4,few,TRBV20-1,CSARDVANEKLFF,TGCAGTGCTAGAGATGTGGCTAATGAAAAACTGTTTTTT
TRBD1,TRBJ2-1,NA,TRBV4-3,CASSPALQGFNEQFF,TGCGCCAGCAGCCCGGCATTACAGGGGTTCAATGAGCAGTTCTTC
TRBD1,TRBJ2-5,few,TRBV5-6,CASSNRDRGQETQYF,TGTGCCAGCAGTAACCGGGACAGGGGCCAAGAGACCCAGTACTTC
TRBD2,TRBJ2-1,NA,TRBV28,CASSLSVAGTYNEQFF,TGTGCCAGCAGTTTATCTGTAGCGGGAACCTACAATGAGCAGTTCTTC
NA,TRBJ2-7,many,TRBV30,CAWSLAGADEQYF,TGTGCCTGGAGTCTGGCGGGGGCGGACGAGCAGTACTTC
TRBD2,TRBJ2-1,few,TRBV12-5,CASGFPLTAGGPYEQFF,TGTGCTAGTGGTTTTCCTTTGACGGCGGGAGGCCCCTATGAGCAGTTCTTC
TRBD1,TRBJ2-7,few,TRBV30,CAWSAGQGVHEQYF,TGTGCCTGGAGTGCGGGACAGGGGGTACACGAGCAGTACTTC
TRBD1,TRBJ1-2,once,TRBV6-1,CASRRGQGLNYGYTF,TGTGCCAGCAGACGCGGACAGGGGCTAAACTATGGCTACACCTTC
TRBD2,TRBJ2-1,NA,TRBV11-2,CASSSSGRRVKFF,TGTGCCAGCAGCTCAAGCGGGAGGAGGGTGAAGTTCTTC
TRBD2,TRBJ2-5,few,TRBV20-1,CSYGRASYQETQYF,TGCAGTTACGGGAGGGCCTCGTACCAAGAGACCCAGTACTTC
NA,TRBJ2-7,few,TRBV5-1,CASSLLGSRSEPKYEQYF,TGCGCCAGCAGCTTGTTAGGCAGCCGGAGCGAACCTAAATACGAGCAGTACTTC
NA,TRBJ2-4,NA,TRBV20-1,CSAAPSSKNIQYF,TGCAGTGCTGCTCCTAGCAGCAAAAACATTCAGTACTTC
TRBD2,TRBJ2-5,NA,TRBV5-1,CASSLGGTSPQETQYF,TGCGCCAGCAGCCTCGGCGGGACTAGCCCCCAAGAGACCCAGTACTTC
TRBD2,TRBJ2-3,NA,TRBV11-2,CASRGLAGTVPTSTDTQYF,TGTGCCAGCAGGGGACTAGCGGGGACCGTTCCTACTAGCACAGATACGCAGTATTTT
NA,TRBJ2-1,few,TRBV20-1,CSARGGRAGYNEQFF,TGCAGTGCTAGAGGGGGACGGGCTGGGTACAATGAGCAGTTCTTC
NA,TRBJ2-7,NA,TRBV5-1,CASRWEVTYEQYF,TGCGCCAGCCGTTGGGAGGTGACCTACGAGCAGTACTTC
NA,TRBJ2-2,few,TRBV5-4,CASSHRAHGGELFF,TGTGCCAGCAGCCACCGGGCTCACGGGGGGGAGCTGTTTTTT
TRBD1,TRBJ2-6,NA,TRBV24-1,CALGTDDRGGANVLTF,TGTGCCTTGGGGACAGACGATAGAGGGGGGGCCAACGTCCTGACTTTC
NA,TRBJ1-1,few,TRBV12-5,CASGLPPGSGRQVAEAFF,TGTGCTAGTGGTTTGCCCCCAGGGTCTGGCAGGCAAGTAGCTGAAGCTTTCTTT